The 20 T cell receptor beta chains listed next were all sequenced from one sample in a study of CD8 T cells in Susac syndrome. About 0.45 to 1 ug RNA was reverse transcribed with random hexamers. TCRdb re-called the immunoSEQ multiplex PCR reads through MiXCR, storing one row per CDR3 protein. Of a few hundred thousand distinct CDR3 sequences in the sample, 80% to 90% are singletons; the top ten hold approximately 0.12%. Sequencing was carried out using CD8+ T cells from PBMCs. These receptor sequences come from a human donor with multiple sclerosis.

CDR3 nucleotides: TGTGCCAGCAATTATCAGGGTTGGGACACTGAAGCTTTCTTT. It translates to CASNYQGWDTEAFF. The chain employs TRBV6-5 and TRBJ1-1, with D perhaps TRBD1 (5 bases). CDR1 and CDR2 (germline): MNHEY, SVGAGI. The CDR3 consists of 14 residues. The V end lost 7 bases, the J end lost 3 bases, and 15 bases lay between the germline ends.

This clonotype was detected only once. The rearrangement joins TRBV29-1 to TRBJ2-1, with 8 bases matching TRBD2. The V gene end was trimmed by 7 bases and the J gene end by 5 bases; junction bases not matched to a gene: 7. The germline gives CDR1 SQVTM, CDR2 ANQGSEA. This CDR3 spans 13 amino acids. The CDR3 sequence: CSGLLAADNEQFF. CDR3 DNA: TGCAGCGGCCTACTAGCGGCGGACAATGAGCAGTTCTTC.

CDR3 amino acids: CASSTGTSGSNTGELFF. The CDR3 DNA reads as TGTGCCAGCAGCACCGGAACTAGCGGGTCGAACACCGGGGAGCTGTTTTTT. The rearrangement links TRBV7-9 to TRBJ2-2; 9 nucleotides align to TRBD2. The V and J ends lost 5 bases and 0 bases, in that order; junction bases with no gene match: 7. Germline V lookup: CDR1 SEHNR, CDR2 FQNEAQ (reference sequence). This CDR3 has 17 amino acids.

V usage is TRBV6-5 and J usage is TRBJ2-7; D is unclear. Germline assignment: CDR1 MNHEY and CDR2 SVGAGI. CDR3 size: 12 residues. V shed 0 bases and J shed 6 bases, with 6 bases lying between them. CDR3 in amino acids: CASSYSGREQYF. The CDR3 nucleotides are TGTGCCAGCAGTTACTCAGGCCGCGAGCAGTACTTC.

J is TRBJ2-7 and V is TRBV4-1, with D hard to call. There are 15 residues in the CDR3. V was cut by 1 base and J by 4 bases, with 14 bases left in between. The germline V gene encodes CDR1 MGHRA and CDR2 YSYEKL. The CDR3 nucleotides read TGCGCCAGCAGCCAAGGGGTGCCGCTGGGGTACGAGCAGTACTTC. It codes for CASSQGVPLGYEQYF.

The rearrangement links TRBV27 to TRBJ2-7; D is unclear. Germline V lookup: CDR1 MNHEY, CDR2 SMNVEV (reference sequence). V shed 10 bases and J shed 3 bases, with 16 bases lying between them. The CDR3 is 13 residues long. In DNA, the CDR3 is TGTGCCACCTCCCTCTCTCCAGGCTACGAGCAGTACTTC. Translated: CATSLSPGYEQYF.

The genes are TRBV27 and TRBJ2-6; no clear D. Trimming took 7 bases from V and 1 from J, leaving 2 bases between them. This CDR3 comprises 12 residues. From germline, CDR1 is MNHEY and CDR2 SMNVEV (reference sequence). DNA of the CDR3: TGTGCCAGCAATTCTGGGGCCAACGTCCTGACTTTC. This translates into CASNSGANVLTF.

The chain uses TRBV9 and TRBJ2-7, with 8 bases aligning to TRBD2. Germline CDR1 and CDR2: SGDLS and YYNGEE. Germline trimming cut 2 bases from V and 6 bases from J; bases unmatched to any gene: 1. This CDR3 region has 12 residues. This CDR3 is CASSVGGGEQYF. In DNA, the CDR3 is TGTGCCAGCAGCGTCGGGGGGGGCGAGCAGTACTTC.

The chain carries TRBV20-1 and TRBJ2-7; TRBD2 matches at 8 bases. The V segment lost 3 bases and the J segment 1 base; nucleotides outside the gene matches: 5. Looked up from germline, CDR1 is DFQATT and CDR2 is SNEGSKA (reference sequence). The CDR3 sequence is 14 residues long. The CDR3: CSARPGGLSYEQYF. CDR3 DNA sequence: TGCAGTGCTAGGCCGGGGGGGTTATCCTACGAGCAGTACTTC.

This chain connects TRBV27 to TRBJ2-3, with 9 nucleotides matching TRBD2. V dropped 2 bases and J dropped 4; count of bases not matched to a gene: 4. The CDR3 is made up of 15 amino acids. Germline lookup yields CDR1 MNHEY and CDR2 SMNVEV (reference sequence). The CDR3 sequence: CASSLNAGGADTQYF. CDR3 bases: TGTGCCAGCAGTTTAAACGCGGGAGGGGCAGATACGCAGTATTTT.

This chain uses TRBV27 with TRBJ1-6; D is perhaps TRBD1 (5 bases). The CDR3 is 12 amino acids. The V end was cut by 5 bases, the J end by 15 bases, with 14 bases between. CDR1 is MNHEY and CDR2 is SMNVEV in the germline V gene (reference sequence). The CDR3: CASSRPGRFLHF. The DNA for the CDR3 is TGTGCCAGCAGTAGACCAGGGCGATTCCTCCACTTT.

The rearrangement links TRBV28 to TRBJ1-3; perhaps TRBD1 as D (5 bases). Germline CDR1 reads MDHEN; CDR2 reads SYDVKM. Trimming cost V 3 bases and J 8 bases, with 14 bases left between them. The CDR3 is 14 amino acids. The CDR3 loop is CASSLRGRGHTIYF. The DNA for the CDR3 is TGTGCCAGCAGTTTGCGTGGCCGGGGACACACCATATATTTT. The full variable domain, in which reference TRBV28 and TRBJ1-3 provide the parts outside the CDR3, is DVKVTQSSRYLVKRTGEKVFLECVQDMDHENMFWYRQDPGLGLRLIYFSYDVKMKEKGDIPEGYSVSREKKERFSLILESASTNQTSMYLCASSLRGRGHTIYFGEGSWLTVV.

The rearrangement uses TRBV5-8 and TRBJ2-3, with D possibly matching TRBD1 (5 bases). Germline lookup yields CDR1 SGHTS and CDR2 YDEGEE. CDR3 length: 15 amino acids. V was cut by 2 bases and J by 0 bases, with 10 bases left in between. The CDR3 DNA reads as TGTGCCAGCAGCTTTCTCAGGGCTAGCACAGATACGCAGTATTTT. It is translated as CASSFLRASTDTQYF. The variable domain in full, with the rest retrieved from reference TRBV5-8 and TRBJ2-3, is EAGVTQSPTHLIKTRGQQATLRCSPISGHTSVYWYQQALGLGLQFLLWYDEGEERNRGNFPPRFSGRQFPNYSSELNVNALELEDSALYLCASSFLRASTDTQYFGPGTRLTVL.

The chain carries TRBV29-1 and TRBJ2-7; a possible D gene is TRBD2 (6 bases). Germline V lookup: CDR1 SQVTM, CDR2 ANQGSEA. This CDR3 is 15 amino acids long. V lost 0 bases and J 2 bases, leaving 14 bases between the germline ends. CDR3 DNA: TGCAGCGTTGAAGATCTAGGAGGGGAAGCCTACGAGCAGTACTTC. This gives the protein CSVEDLGGEAYEQYF.

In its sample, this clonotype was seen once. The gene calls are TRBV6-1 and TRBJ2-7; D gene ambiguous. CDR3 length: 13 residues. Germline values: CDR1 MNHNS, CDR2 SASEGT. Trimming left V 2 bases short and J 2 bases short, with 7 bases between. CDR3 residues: CASSEWVAYEQYF. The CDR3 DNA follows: TGTGCCAGCAGTGAATGGGTAGCCTACGAGCAGTACTTC.

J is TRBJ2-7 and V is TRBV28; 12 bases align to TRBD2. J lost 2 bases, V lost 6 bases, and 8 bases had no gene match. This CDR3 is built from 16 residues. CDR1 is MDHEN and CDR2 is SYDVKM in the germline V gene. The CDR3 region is CASRAGTSGPTYEQYF. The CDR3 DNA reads TGTGCCAGCAGGGCCGGGACTAGCGGGCCCACCTACGAGCAGTACTTC. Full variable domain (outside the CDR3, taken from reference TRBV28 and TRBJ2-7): DVKVTQSSRYLVKRTGEKVFLECVQDMDHENMFWYRQDPGLGLRLIYFSYDVKMKEKGDIPEGYSVSREKKERFSLILESASTNQTSMYLCASRAGTSGPTYEQYFGPGTRLTVT.

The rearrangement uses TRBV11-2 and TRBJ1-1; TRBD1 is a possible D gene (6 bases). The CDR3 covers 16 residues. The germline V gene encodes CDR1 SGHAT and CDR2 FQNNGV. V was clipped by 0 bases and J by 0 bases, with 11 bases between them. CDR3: CASSLDGGLVNTEAFF. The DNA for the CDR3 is TGTGCCAGCAGCTTAGACGGGGGGCTCGTGAACACTGAAGCTTTCTTT.

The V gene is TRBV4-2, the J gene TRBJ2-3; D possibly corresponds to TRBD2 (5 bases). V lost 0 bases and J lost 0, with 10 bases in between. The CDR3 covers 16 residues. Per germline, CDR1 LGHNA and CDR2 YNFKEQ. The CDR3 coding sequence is TGTGCCAGCAGCCAAGATGCGGGCGATAGCACAGATACGCAGTATTTT. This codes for CASSQDAGDSTDTQYF.

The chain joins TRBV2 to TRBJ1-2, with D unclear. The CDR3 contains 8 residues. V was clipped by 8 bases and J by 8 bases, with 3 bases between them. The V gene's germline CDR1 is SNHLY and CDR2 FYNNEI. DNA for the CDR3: TGTGCCAGCCTCGGCTACACCTTC. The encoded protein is CASLGYTF.

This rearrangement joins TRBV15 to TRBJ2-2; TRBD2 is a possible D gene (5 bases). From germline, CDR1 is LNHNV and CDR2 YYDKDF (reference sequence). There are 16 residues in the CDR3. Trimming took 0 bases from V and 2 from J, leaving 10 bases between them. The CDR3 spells CATSRDRTANTGELFF. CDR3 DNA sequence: TGTGCCACCAGCAGAGATCGGACTGCCAACACCGGGGAGCTGTTTTTT.